This passage covers 30 T cell receptor beta chains from one sample sequenced in a study of OX40 agonist ivuxolimab in advanced cancers. The table came from immunoSEQ multiplex PCR; TCRdb's copy has only in-frame clones and leaves some out. The sample records some 58,000 clones, around 88% being singletons. The sequenced sample was CD4+ or CD8+ T cells sorted from blood, obtained in a trial of the OX40 agonist ivuxolimab. All receptors come from an adult with an advanced solid tumor such as melanoma, head and neck, liver or kidney cancer.

The V and J genes are TRBV7-8 and TRBJ2-2; 10 bases are shared with TRBD1. The CDR3 spans 18 residues. The V segment lost 5 bases and the J segment 8 bases; nucleotides outside the gene matches: 17. CDR1 is SGHVS, CDR2 FQNEAQ, per germline. CDR3 amino acids: CASSKTAWDRGLGGELFF. CDR3 bases: TGTGCCAGCAGCAAGACCGCTTGGGACAGGGGTTTAGGGGGGGAGCTGTTTTTT.

The chain is built from TRBV2 and TRBJ2-7; 7 nucleotides align to TRBD1. The junction had 5 bases not matched to a gene; V was cut back by 6 bases and J by 0 bases. CDR3 length: 14 residues. Germline V gene data show CDR1 as SNHLY and CDR2 as FYNNEI. The CDR3 loop is CASSVDRDSYEQYF. For the CDR3, the DNA is TGTGCCAGCAGCGTCGACAGGGACTCCTACGAGCAGTACTTC.

The CDR3 DNA sequence: TGTGCCAGCAGTTACCAGACAGGCCCCTCGCGGGGCTACACCTTC. It is translated as CASSYQTGPSRGYTF. The genes are TRBV6-5 and TRBJ1-2; weak D call: TRBD1 (6 bases). The germline gives CDR1 MNHEY, CDR2 SVGAGI. The CDR3 is made up of 15 amino acids. The ends were cut back, 2 bases at V and 8 bases at J, with 18 bases in the middle.

The genes are TRBV7-9 and TRBJ1-4; 7 nucleotides match TRBD1. Germline V CDR1 and CDR2: SEHNR, FQNEAQ (reference sequence). This CDR3 is built from 14 residues. Trimming cost V 5 bases and J 5 bases; bases outside gene matches: 5. This CDR3 reads CASSIQGINEKLFF. The CDR3 DNA reads TGTGCCAGCAGCATACAGGGGATAAATGAAAAACTGTTTTTT. The entire variable domain, with the rest obtained from reference TRBV7-9 and TRBJ1-4, is as follows: DTGVSQNPRHKITKRGQNVTFRCDPISEHNRLYWYRQTLGQGPEFLTYFQNEAQLEKSRLLSDRFSAERPKGSFSTLEIQRTEQGDSAMYLCASSIQGINEKLFFGSGTQLSVL.

The J gene is TRBJ2-5, the V gene TRBV7-8, with no clear D. The CDR3 has 13 residues. Germline assignment: CDR1 SGHVS and CDR2 FQNEAQ. The germline V and J ends were trimmed by 4 bases and 5 bases, with 11 bases remaining between them. This CDR3 reads CASSSGPSETQYF. DNA for the CDR3: TGTGCCAGCAGCTCCGGGCCTAGTGAGACCCAGTACTTC.

This chain connects TRBV2 to TRBJ2-4; no firm D call. Germline V gene data show CDR1 as SNHLY and CDR2 as FYNNEI. The CDR3 has 16 residues. Trimming left V 5 bases short and J 0 bases short, with 14 bases between. The CDR3 reads CASSLTAGLAKNIQYF. The CDR3 DNA reads as TGTGCCAGCAGTTTGACCGCCGGTCTAGCCAAAAACATTCAGTACTTC.

This clone has more than one count but fewer than ten. The rearrangement joins TRBV4-2 to TRBJ1-1; unclear D gene. This CDR3 comprises 15 residues. Per germline, CDR1 LGHNA and CDR2 YNFKEQ. Trimming cost V 0 bases and J 6 bases, with 14 bases left between them. The CDR3 reads CASSQDGAGQPEAFF. The CDR3 DNA reads as TGTGCCAGCAGCCAAGATGGCGCGGGCCAGCCTGAAGCTTTCTTT.

This sequence joins TRBV4-1 and TRBJ2-4; D might be TRBD1 (6 bases). V was trimmed by 1 base and J by 4 bases, leaving 14 bases between them. The CDR3 covers 16 residues. Per the germline V gene, CDR1 is MGHRA and CDR2 is YSYEKL. The CDR3 spells CASSQGSGGSKNIQYF. Written as DNA, the CDR3 is TGCGCCAGCAGCCAAGGGTCTGGGGGCTCAAAAAACATTCAGTACTTC.

The rearrangement joins TRBV6-1 to TRBJ2-2; D remains unclear. The CDR3 length is 15 residues. Germline values: CDR1 MNHNS, CDR2 SASEGT. The germline V and J ends were trimmed by 10 bases and 7 bases, with 22 bases remaining between them. The CDR3 region has the DNA TGTGCCACCGGCAATCCGACCGACGGTAACGGGGAGCTGTTTTTT. This gives the protein CATGNPTDGNGELFF.

In the case of this clone: Lacking the conserved final phenylalanine or tryptophan, this CDR3 likely reflects a read error. It is unclear where the CDR3 begins or ends on the DNA, so no DNA is shown, and the CDR3 is as TCRdb lists it. The gene calls are TRBV9 and TRBJ1-2. CDR1 is SGDLS, CDR2 YYNGEE, per germline. The CDR3 is 14 amino acids in total, end residues counted. The CDR3 sequence is CASSVSLEGFLCRI.

This clone was seen a few times. The gene calls are TRBV28 and TRBJ1-5, with a possible D match to TRBD1 (6 bases). Germline V CDR1 and CDR2: MDHEN, SYDVKM. Trimming took off 0 bases at V and 7 bases at J, with 19 bases between the two ends. CDR3 length: 17 amino acids. CDR3 sequence (DNA): TGTGCCAGCAGTTTATGGGGCGGTTGGGGGGCCCGGCAGCCCCAGCATTTT. It specifies CASSLWGGWGARQPQHF. Combining the CDR3 with reference TRBV28 and TRBJ1-5 gives the whole variable domain DVKVTQSSRYLVKRTGEKVFLECVQDMDHENMFWYRQDPGLGLRLIYFSYDVKMKEKGDIPEGYSVSREKKERFSLILESASTNQTSMYLCASSLWGGWGARQPQHFGDGTRLSIL.

This clone came up a few times. V gene TRBV27 combines with J gene TRBJ1-5, with D perhaps TRBD1 (5 bases). Germline V gene lookup returns CDR1 MNHEY and CDR2 SMNVEV (reference sequence). The germline V and J ends were trimmed by 8 bases and 1 base, with 15 bases remaining between them. The CDR3 loop spans 15 amino acids. The CDR3 nucleotides read TGTGCCAGCGGCGCTAGGGGCTTAAGCAATCAGCCCCAGCATTTT. It codes for CASGARGLSNQPQHF.

CDR3 DNA sequence: TGTGCCAGCAGCTTAGCAGGACTAGCGGGAGGGCCGTTGTACGAGCAGTACTTC. Translation: CASSLAGLAGGPLYEQYF. The rearrangement joins TRBV7-8 to TRBJ2-7; 15 bases line up with TRBD2. The V gene end was trimmed by 0 bases and the J gene end by 4 bases; junction bases not matched to a gene: 7. CDR3 length equals 18 residues. Germline V gene lookup returns CDR1 SGHVS and CDR2 FQNEAQ.

This chain links TRBV5-4 with TRBJ2-6; 9 nucleotides agree with TRBD2. There are 18 residues in the CDR3. Germline CDR1 reads SGHNT; CDR2 reads YYREEE (reference sequence). The junction had 6 bases not matched to a gene; V was cut back by 0 bases and J by 2 bases. CDR3 sequence: CASSLGGGRAPGANVLTF. The DNA for the CDR3 is TGTGCCAGCAGCTTGGGCGGCGGGAGGGCCCCTGGGGCCAACGTCCTGACTTTC.

This clone has more than one count but fewer than ten. The chain carries TRBV19 and TRBJ1-5; TRBD1 agrees at 9 bases. The CDR3 loop spans 15 amino acids. CDR1 LNHDA and CDR2 SQIVND come from the germline V gene (reference sequence). The V segment lost 2 bases and the J segment 4 bases; nucleotides outside the gene matches: 3. CDR3 loop: CASSIMGQGNQPQHF. The CDR3 DNA is TGTGCCAGTAGTATAATGGGACAGGGAAATCAGCCCCAGCATTTT. Full variable domain (remainder filled in from reference TRBV19 and TRBJ1-5): DGGITQSPKYLFRKEGQNVTLSCEQNLNHDAMYWYRQDPGQGLRLIYYSQIVNDFQKGDIAEGYSVSREKKESFPLTVTSAQKNPTAFYLCASSIMGQGNQPQHFGDGTRLSIL.

The J gene is TRBJ1-1, the V gene TRBV27; the D gene is possibly TRBD1 (5 bases). Looked up from germline, CDR1 is MNHEY and CDR2 is SMNVEV (reference sequence). The CDR3 length is 15 residues. V gave up 6 bases and J gave up 1 base, with 15 bases separating them. CDR3 sequence (DNA): TGTGCCAGCAGCCTCATTACGGGGGGGAACACTGAAGCTTTCTTT. It yields the protein CASSLITGGNTEAFF.

V usage is TRBV5-6 and J usage is TRBJ1-2; D is unclear. Looked up from germline, CDR1 is SGHDT and CDR2 is YYEEEE. The V and J ends lost 0 bases and 4 bases respectively, with 13 bases between them. CDR3 length equals 15 residues. In DNA form, the CDR3 reads TGTGCCAGCAGCTTGGGAGGTGGGAGCGGCTATGGCTACACCTTC. Its protein is CASSLGGGSGYGYTF.

The V call is TRBV6-5, the J call TRBJ2-7; 12 bases agree with TRBD1. The germline CDR1 and CDR2 sequences are MNHEY and SVGAGI. The CDR3 is made up of 15 amino acids. J gave up 4 bases and V 5 bases, and 6 bases lay outside the gene matches. The CDR3 protein is CASSPGTGGQYEQYF. The CDR3 bases are TGTGCCAGCAGTCCGGGGACAGGGGGCCAATACGAGCAGTACTTC.

This rearrangement joins TRBV18 to TRBJ2-1, with 10 bases that match TRBD2. From germline, CDR1 is KGHSH and CDR2 LQKENI. The CDR3 is made up of 15 amino acids. V lost 0 bases and J lost 5; bases outside the gene matches: 1. The CDR3, as DNA: TGTGCCAGCTCACCACCGGGACTAGCGAACAATGAGCAGTTCTTC. It translates to CASSPPGLANNEQFF.

This chain connects TRBV28 to TRBJ2-3; 7 bases line up with TRBD1. This CDR3 is built from 12 residues. The germline gives CDR1 MDHEN, CDR2 SYDVKM. The ends lost 9 bases at V and 11 bases at J; junction bases unmatched: 11. CDR3 residues: CASWGQSGWQYF. The CDR3, as DNA: TGTGCCAGTTGGGGACAGTCGGGTTGGCAGTATTTT.

Only one count was recorded for this clone. The chain joins TRBV4-1 to TRBJ2-1; 9 bases are shared with TRBD2. CDR3 length: 18 amino acids. Germline V gene lookup returns CDR1 MGHRA and CDR2 YSYEKL. V trimming: 4 bases; J trimming: 5 bases; junction bases outside the gene matches: 15. The CDR3 is CASSRTFLAGGKNNEQFF. CDR3 coding DNA: TGCGCCAGCAGCCGAACCTTTCTGGCGGGAGGGAAAAACAATGAGCAGTTCTTC.

The genes are TRBV11-3 and TRBJ2-7, with D possibly TRBD2 on 6 matching bases. Trimming left V 6 bases short and J 3 bases short, with 6 bases between. CDR3 length: 11 amino acids. Per germline, CDR1 SGHNT and CDR2 YENEEA. CDR3 protein: CASRGGYEQYF. The CDR3 region has the DNA TGTGCCAGCAGGGGAGGCTACGAGCAGTACTTC. Together with reference TRBV11-3 and TRBJ2-7, the CDR3 gives the full variable domain: EAGVVQSPRYKIIEKKQPVAFWCNPISGHNTLYWYLQNLGQGPELLIRYENEEAVDDSQLPKDRFSAERLKGVDSTLKIQPAELGDSAVYLCASRGGYEQYFGPGTRLTVT.

In this sample, this clone is medium-sized (0.01 to 0.1%). CDR3 loop: CASSPGINTGELFF. CDR3 DNA: TGTGCCAGTAGCCCAGGGATTAACACCGGGGAGCTGTTTTTT. The rearrangement joins TRBV19 to TRBJ2-2; tentatively, D is TRBD1 (5 bases). The germline V gene encodes CDR1 LNHDA and CDR2 SQIVND (reference sequence). The CDR3 consists of 14 residues. V was pared by 6 bases and J by 2 bases, with 10 bases between. Supplemented by reference TRBV19 and TRBJ2-2, the full variable domain reads DGGITQSPKYLFRKEGQNVTLSCEQNLNHDAMYWYRQDPGQGLRLIYYSQIVNDFQKGDIAEGYSVSREKKESFPLTVTSAQKNPTAFYLCASSPGINTGELFFGEGSRLTVL.

The rearrangement uses TRBV7-2 and TRBJ1-5; D is uncertain. Germline V gene lookup returns CDR1 SGHTA and CDR2 FQGNSA. The CDR3 consists of 13 residues. V lost 2 bases, J lost 11 bases, and 13 bases lay in between. CDR3 sequence (DNA): TGTGCCAGCAGCTTAAGTCCGGGGATGGCCCAGCATTTT. Residues: CASSLSPGMAQHF.

The gene calls are TRBV7-8 and TRBJ2-2; possibly TRBD1 for D (5 bases). Germline V gene lookup returns CDR1 SGHVS and CDR2 FQNEAQ. Trimming took off 4 bases at V and 1 base at J, with 10 bases between the two ends. The CDR3 totals 15 residues. DNA for the CDR3: TGTGCCAGCAGCTCTGACAGACTGAACACCGGGGAGCTGTTTTTT. This encodes CASSSDRLNTGELFF. The entire variable domain, with the rest obtained from reference TRBV7-8 and TRBJ2-2, is as follows: GAGVSQSPRYKVAKRGQDVALRCDPISGHVSLFWYQQALGQGPEFLTYFQNEAQLDKSGLPSDRFFAERPEGSVSTLKIQRTQQEDSAVYLCASSSDRLNTGELFFGEGSRLTVL.

V is TRBV6-6 and J is TRBJ2-3; 7 bases agree with TRBD1. V lost 6 bases to trimming and J lost 4 bases; unmatched junction nucleotides: 10. CDR1 is MNHNY and CDR2 is SVGAGI in the germline V gene (reference sequence). There are 15 residues in the CDR3. The CDR3 DNA reads as TGTGCCAGCAGAAACGACAGGGCTGACGCAGATACGCAGTATTTT. Protein: CASRNDRADADTQYF.

The table lists this clone with a few counts. The genes are TRBV27 and TRBJ1-2, with no clear D. Germline-derived CDR1 and CDR2 are MNHEY and SMNVEV (reference sequence). V lost 5 bases, J lost 2 bases, and 3 bases lay in between. The CDR3 sequence is 11 residues long. CDR3 DNA: TGTGCCAGCAGTGGAAACTATGGCTACACCTTC. This gives the protein CASSGNYGYTF.

V is TRBV5-1 and J is TRBJ2-5; D call uncertain. Per the germline V gene, CDR1 is SGHRS and CDR2 is YFSETQ. V lost 4 bases and J lost 2, with 24 bases in between. The CDR3 has 18 amino acids. CDR3 nucleotides: TGCGCCAGCAGCATTGCCCCTACGACCGGCGGTGGTCAAGAGACCCAGTACTTC. It specifies CASSIAPTTGGGQETQYF. The full variable domain, with the rest looked up from reference TRBV5-1 and TRBJ2-5, is KAGVTQTPRYLIKTRGQQVTLSCSPISGHRSVSWYQQTPGQGLQFLFEYFSETQRNKGNFPGRFSGRQFSNSRSEMNVSTLELGDSALYLCASSIAPTTGGGQETQYFGPGTRLLVL.

The rearrangement joins TRBV10-3 to TRBJ2-4; TRBD2 might be the D (5 bases). The germline V gene has CDR1 ENHRY and CDR2 SYGVKD. This CDR3 has 15 residues. V lost 3 bases to trimming and J lost 0 bases, with 9 bases between them. CDR3 coding DNA: TGTGCCATCAGTGACGGGGTCCTAGCCAAAAACATTCAGTACTTC. This translates into CAISDGVLAKNIQYF.

The chain carries TRBV7-3 and TRBJ2-4; no firm D call. Trimming took 4 bases from V and 1 from J, leaving 14 bases between them. The CDR3 loop spans 16 amino acids. Germline lookup yields CDR1 SGHTA and CDR2 FQGTGA. CDR3 DNA: TGTGCCAGCAGCTCAGGCCTCCCCGAGGCCAAAAACATTCAGTACTTC. It is translated as CASSSGLPEAKNIQYF.